Listed below are T cell receptor beta chains from one sample, sequenced in a study of response to subunit inactivated influenza vaccine. Each CDR3 protein gets one entry after TCRdb re-called the RT-PCR reads with MiXCR. The table lists about 700,000 distinct CDR3 sequences, roughly 15% of them singletons. The specimen was PBMCs from blood, collected roughly 2 weeks before vaccination. These TCRs come from a man in his fifties who received an inactivated influenza vaccine. CDR3s include the opening cysteine and the closing phenylalanine or tryptophan. Fields, in order: clone size, J gene, V gene, D gene, CDR3 DNA, CDR3 protein. D genes are given only for firm matches. Only some rows state a clone size, as once, few, many or a class for expanded clones.

>NA|TRBJ2-2|TRBV12-3/TRBV12-4|NA
TGTGCCAGCCACCCCAGGGCGAACACCGGGGAGCTGTTTTTT
CASHPRANTGELFF
>NA|TRBJ2-5|TRBV27|TRBD2
TGTGCCAGCAGTTCTCTAGCGGGGGCCCAAACTAGAGAGACCCAGTACTTC
CASSSLAGAQTRETQYF
>few|TRBJ2-3|TRBV10-2|NA
TGCGCCAGCAGTGAAATCCGAGATACGCAGTATTTT
CASSEIRDTQYF
>few|TRBJ2-1|TRBV5-1|NA
TGCGCCAGCAGCTTAGGACAGGGAGGGATGAGGAATGAGCAGTTCTTC
CASSLGQGGMRNEQFF
>many|TRBJ2-4|TRBV10-3|NA
TGTGCCATCAGTTATAGTCCCCGAGACATTCAGTACTTC
CAISYSPRDIQYF
>NA|TRBJ2-7|TRBV19|NA
TGTGCCAGTAGGTTCGGGATCCAGCAGTACTTC
CASRFGIQQYF
>NA|TRBJ2-2|TRBV11-2|NA
TGTGCCAGCAGGCCCCGGCGACAGGGAGGAAGAACCGGGGAGCTGCTTTTT
CASRPRRQGGRTGELLF
>few|TRBJ2-5|TRBV12-3/TRBV12-4|NA
TGTGCCAGCAGTTTTAACCAGGGCAGGGAGACCCAGTACTTC
CASSFNQGRETQYF
>NA|TRBJ2-2|TRBV7-9|NA
TGTGCCAGCAGCTTAAACCCCTCAGGGGCCAACGGGGAGCTGTTTTTT
CASSLNPSGANGELFF
>once|TRBJ2-1|TRBV10-3|TRBD2
TGTGCCATCAGTGAAAGAGCGGGAACTTACAATGAGCAGTTCTTC
CAISERAGTYNEQFF
>few|TRBJ2-3|TRBV28|NA
TGTGCCAGCAGGGAACAGGGATTCGGGAGAACTAGCACAGATACGCAGTATTTT
CASREQGFGRTSTDTQYF
>NA|TRBJ2-7|TRBV20-1|NA
TGCAGTGCTAAAGGACACTCCTACGAGCAGTACTTC
CSAKGHSYEQYF
>NA|TRBJ1-1|TRBV20-1|TRBD1
TGCAGTGCTACGACAGGGGAAGTCACTGAAGCTTTCTTT
CSATTGEVTEAFF
>NA|TRBJ2-7|TRBV20-1|NA
TGCAGTTCTAGGGACCCCCGCACCTACGAGCAGTACTTC
CSSRDPRTYEQYF
>many|TRBJ2-2|TRBV9|TRBD2
TGTGCCAGCAGCGCGTCCGGGACTAGCGCTTCGAACACCGGGGAGCTGTTTTTT
CASSASGTSASNTGELFF
>few|TRBJ2-2|TRBV7-3|TRBD2
TGTGCCAGCAGCTTATTTACGGGACTAGCGAACACCGGGGAGCTGTTTTTT
CASSLFTGLANTGELFF
>NA|TRBJ2-7|TRBV28|NA
TGTGCCAGCAGTTTTAGCGAGGTCCGACCCTACGAGCAGTACTTC
CASSFSEVRPYEQYF
>NA|TRBJ2-1|TRBV4-3|NA
TGCGCCAGCAGCCAAGAAATGGCCAGGGGTAATGAGCAGTTCTTC
CASSQEMARGNEQFF
>few|TRBJ1-2|TRBV7-2|TRBD1
TGTGCCAGCAGCTCAGGGGACAGGGGGCCGGTCTATGGCTACACCTTC
CASSSGDRGPVYGYTF
>few|TRBJ1-4|TRBV12-3/TRBV12-4|NA
TGTGCCAGCAGGGGGGAGGGCGGAGCTAATGAAAAACTGTTTTTT
CASRGEGGANEKLFF
>few|TRBJ1-2|TRBV10-2|NA
TGCGCCAGCAGGGGGCCGGGTGGCTACACCTTC
CASRGPGGYTF
>NA|TRBJ2-4|TRBV9|TRBD1
TGTGCCAGCAGCCTGACAGGGGACGCCAAAAACATTCAGTACTTC
CASSLTGDAKNIQYF
>few|TRBJ1-1|TRBV28|NA
TGTGCCAGCAGCCTCGGACGGGGGGAAGCTTTCTTT
CASSLGRGEAFF
>few|TRBJ2-5|TRBV5-1|TRBD1
TGCGCCAGCAGGGAAGGGACAGGTCGGCAAGAGACCCAGTACTTC
CASREGTGRQETQYF
>NA|TRBJ2-2|TRBV11-1|TRBD2
TGTGCCAGCAGCGACCCCGGGACACCGATAACTAGCGGGATGTTCTCCCGGGAGCTGTTTTTT
CASSDPGTPITSGMFSRELFF
>few|TRBJ2-1|TRBV15|TRBD2
TGTGCCACCAGCAGAGGGGGACTAGCGGTCCATGAGCAGTTCTTC
CATSRGGLAVHEQFF
>many|TRBJ2-3|TRBV7-9|NA
TGTGCCAGCAGCAACTCGCCTTTCACAGATACGCAGTATTTT
CASSNSPFTDTQYF
>few|TRBJ2-7|TRBV7-9|NA
TGTGCCAGCAGCTTAGAAGCTCGCGACGAGCAGTACTTC
CASSLEARDEQYF
>few|TRBJ2-1|TRBV29-1|TRBD2
TGCAGCGTTGGACTAGCGATCGACAATGAGCAGTTCTTC
CSVGLAIDNEQFF
>few|TRBJ1-5|TRBV20-1|TRBD1
TGCAGTGCTTCGGACAGGGGGGGAATGGGGCAGCCCCAGCATTTT
CSASDRGGMGQPQHF
>NA|TRBJ2-5|TRBV2|TRBD2
TGTGCCAGCAGGTCGGGGGGGACGGAGACCCAGTACTTC
CASRSGGTETQYF
>many|TRBJ2-5|TRBV11-2|NA
TGTGCCAGCAGCTGGTCCGGGGGGCCAAGCTGGCGTCAGGAGACCCAGTACTTC
CASSWSGGPSWRQETQYF
>many|TRBJ1-1|TRBV27|NA
TGTGCCAGCAGCCCTAACTTCGAGCTCTCGGGCACTGAAGCTTTCTTT
CASSPNFELSGTEAFF
>few|TRBJ2-7|TRBV5-6|NA
TGTGCCAGCAGCGCGCACCCGACCGGGACTTTAAGCTCCTACGAGCAGTACTTC
CASSAHPTGTLSSYEQYF
>NA|TRBJ2-2|TRBV7-2|NA
TGTGCCAGCAGCACCGGGCCCTCGAACACCGGGGAGCTGTTTTTT
CASSTGPSNTGELFF
>many|TRBJ2-3|TRBV5-1|NA
TGCGCCAGCAGCTTCGAAGGTACGCAGTATTTT
CASSFEGTQYF
>NA|TRBJ2-1|TRBV6-2/TRBV6-3|TRBD1
TGTGCCAGCACAGGGGGCGTACGCGCTTTTATTAGCTCCTACAATGAGCAGTTCTTC
CASTGGVRAFISSYNEQFF
>few|TRBJ2-7|TRBV29-1|NA
TGCAGCGTCAAAGACAGATTTTACGAGCAGTACTTC
CSVKDRFYEQYF
>NA|TRBJ2-1|TRBV18|NA
TGTGCCAGCTCACCTGGTAATCCCCTGTACAATGAGCAGTTCTTC
CASSPGNPLYNEQFF
>few|TRBJ2-3|TRBV7-9|NA
TGTGCCAGCAGCACAGAGGCAGATACGCAGTATTTT
CASSTEADTQYF
>NA|TRBJ2-1|TRBV20-1|TRBD1
TGCAGTGCCAACAGGGGGCACGTAGGGGAGCAGTTCTTC
CSANRGHVGEQFF
>few|TRBJ2-7|TRBV6-5|NA
TGTGCCAGCAGTTACGACCGGAATTACTACGAGCAGTACTTC
CASSYDRNYYEQYF
>NA|TRBJ2-5|TRBV10-3|TRBD2
TGTGCCATCAGCGATAGCGGGGGGCCCTCGGAGACCCAGTACTTC
CAISDSGGPSETQYF
>many|TRBJ2-1|TRBV11-2|TRBD2
TGTGCCAGCAGCTTAGTAGCGGGGGGGAACTCCTACAATGAGCAGTTCTTC
CASSLVAGGNSYNEQFF
>few|TRBJ2-5|TRBV20-1|NA
TGCAGTGCAACCCCGCTGCGGGGCCAAGAGACCCAGTACTTC
CSATPLRGQETQYF
>few|TRBJ1-1|TRBV7-9|TRBD1
TGTGCCAGCAGCTACGGACAGGAGAACACTGAAGCTTTCTTT
CASSYGQENTEAFF
>NA|TRBJ2-1|TRBV6-1|TRBD2
TGTGCCAGCAGCCCGGGGGGGCATTCGAGTAATGAGCAGTTCTTC
CASSPGGHSSNEQFF
>few|TRBJ2-7|TRBV20-1|TRBD2
TGCAGTGCTAGACAACCGGGACTAGTTGGCGAGCAGTACTTC
CSARQPGLVGEQYF
>NA|TRBJ2-3|TRBV4-3|TRBD1
TGCGCCAGCAGCCAAGAGGGGTGGGGACAGTCCACAGATACGCAGTATTTT
CASSQEGWGQSTDTQYF
>few|TRBJ2-7|TRBV12-3/TRBV12-4|NA
TGTGCCAGCACCAAAATCGGTAGGGAGCCCTACGAGCAGTACTTC
CASTKIGREPYEQYF
>NA|TRBJ2-3|TRBV28|NA
TGTGCCAGCAATTGGCGAGAAGATACGCAGTATTTT
CASNWREDTQYF
>NA|TRBJ2-5|TRBV7-3|TRBD1
TGTGCCAGCAGTACGACAGGGGGGAACCAAGAGACCCAGTACTTC
CASSTTGGNQETQYF
>NA|TRBJ2-1|TRBV7-8|TRBD1
TGTGCCAGCAGCTCTGGACAGGTGAGCTCCTACAATGAGCAGTTCTTC
CASSSGQVSSYNEQFF
>NA|TRBJ2-7|TRBV6-1|NA
TGTGCCAGCAGCCCGACACTTACCTACGAGCAGTACTTC
CASSPTLTYEQYF
>many|TRBJ1-1|TRBV5-1|NA
TGCGCCAGCAGCTTGGAAACAGGGTTGGGCACTGAAGCTTTCTTT
CASSLETGLGTEAFF